Reported below is one TCR beta chain. Antigen specificity is unknown. This table comes from immunoSEQ multiplex PCR, and its TCRdb copy is limited to in-frame clones, with some not included. The data hold about 76,000 clones, with about 93% observed a single time. The CDR3 runs 13 residues. V was pared by 6 bases and J by 4 bases, with 12 bases between. The V gene's germline CDR1 is KGHSH and CDR2 LQKENI. This entry comes from a study of cytomegalovirus exposure and HLA in healthy donors. The study's findings and limits: A few chains linked to CMV were shown in vitro to be specific for CMV antigens. According to a subsequent analysis, TCR clusters identified in the first cohort showed a tendency to co-occur across the approximately 120 validation repertoires. The study found most TCR sequences rare, yet found some public TCRs in many donors. Reportedly, cytomegalovirus status was diagnosed with high sensitivity and specificity.

This chain connects TRBV18 to TRBJ1-1; D is perhaps TRBD1 (6 bases). This TCR was recovered from a woman between 18 and 30 years old in good health and CMV-seropositive. Sequences were obtained from PBMCs. This CDR3 reads CASSIGGPTEAFF. CDR3 sequence (DNA): TGTGCCAGCTCTATCGGGGGGCCCACTGAAGCTTTCTTT.